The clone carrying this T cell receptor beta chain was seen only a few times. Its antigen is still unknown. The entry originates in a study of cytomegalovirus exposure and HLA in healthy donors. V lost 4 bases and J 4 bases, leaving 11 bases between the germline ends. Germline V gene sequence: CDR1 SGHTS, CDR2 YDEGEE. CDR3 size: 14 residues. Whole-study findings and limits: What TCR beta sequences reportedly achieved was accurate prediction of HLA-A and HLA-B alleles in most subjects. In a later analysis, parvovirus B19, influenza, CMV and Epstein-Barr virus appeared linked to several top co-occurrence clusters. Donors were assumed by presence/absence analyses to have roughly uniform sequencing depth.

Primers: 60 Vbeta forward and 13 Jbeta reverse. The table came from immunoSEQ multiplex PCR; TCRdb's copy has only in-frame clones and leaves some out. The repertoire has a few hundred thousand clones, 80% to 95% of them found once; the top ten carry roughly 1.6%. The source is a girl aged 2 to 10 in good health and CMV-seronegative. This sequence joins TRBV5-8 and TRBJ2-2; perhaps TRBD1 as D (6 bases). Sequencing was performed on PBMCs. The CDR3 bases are TGTGCCAGCAGCCTAACAGGGACCACCGGGGAGCTGTTTTTT. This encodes CASSLTGTTGELFF.